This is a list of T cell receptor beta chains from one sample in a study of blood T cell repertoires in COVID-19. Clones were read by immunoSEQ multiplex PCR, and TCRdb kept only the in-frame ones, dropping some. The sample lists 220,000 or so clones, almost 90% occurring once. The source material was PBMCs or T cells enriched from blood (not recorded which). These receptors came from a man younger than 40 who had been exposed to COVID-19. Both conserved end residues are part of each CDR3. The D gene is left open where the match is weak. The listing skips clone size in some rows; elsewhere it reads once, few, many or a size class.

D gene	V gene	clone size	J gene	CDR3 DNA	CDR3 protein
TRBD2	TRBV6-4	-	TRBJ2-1	TGTGCCAGCAGTGACTCTAGCGGGGGCAATGAGCAGTTCTTC	CASSDSSGGNEQFF
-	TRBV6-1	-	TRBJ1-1	TGTGCCAGCAGTGAAAGGTCAGGGGCTGATGGTGAAGCTTTCTTT	CASSERSGADGEAFF
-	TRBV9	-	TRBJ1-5	TGTGCCAGCAGCGGGCTCTCGGGGCAGCCCCAGCATTTT	CASSGLSGQPQHF
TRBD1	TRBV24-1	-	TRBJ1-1	TGTGCCATCACTCCGGGACAGGGGGATTTCACTGAAGCTTTCTTT	CAITPGQGDFTEAFF
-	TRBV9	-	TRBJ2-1	TGTGCCAGCTATAGCACTGAAACAAATGAGCAGTTCTTC	CASYSTETNEQFF
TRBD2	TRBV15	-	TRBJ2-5	TGTGCCACCAGCAGGAAACTAAGCGGGGCGGAGACCCAGTACTTC	CATSRKLSGAETQYF
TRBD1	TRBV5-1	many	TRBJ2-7	TGCGCCAGCAGAGGACAGGGCGTTCACGAGCAGTACTTC	CASRGQGVHEQYF
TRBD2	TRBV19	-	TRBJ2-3	TGTGCCAGTAGTATAGTACCCCAGCGGGGGGGCCTGGATACGCAGTATTTT	CASSIVPQRGGLDTQYF
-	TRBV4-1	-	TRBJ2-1	TGCGCCAGCAGCCAAGCCCCAACAGGGCCAACAAACAATGAGCAGTTCTTC	CASSQAPTGPTNNEQFF
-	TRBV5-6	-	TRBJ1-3	TGTGCCAGCAGCTCAGGAAACAGGATGAACACCATATATTTT	CASSSGNRMNTIYF
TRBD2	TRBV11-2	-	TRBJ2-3	TGTGCCAGCAGCTTAGACGAGCGGGGGGTTTGGGCGGATACGCAGTATTTT	CASSLDERGVWADTQYF
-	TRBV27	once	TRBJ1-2	TGTGCCAGCAGTTTAAGCCTAGGCAGTAACTATGGCTACACCTTC	CASSLSLGSNYGYTF
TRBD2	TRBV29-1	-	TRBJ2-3	TGCAGCGTGGGGACTAGCGGGGGCACAGATACGCAGTATTTT	CSVGTSGGTDTQYF
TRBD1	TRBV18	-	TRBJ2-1	TGTGCCAGCTCACCGGGACAGACCTACAATGAGCAGTTCTTC	CASSPGQTYNEQFF
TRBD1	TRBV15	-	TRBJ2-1	TGTGCCACCAGCCGGGACAGGGGCTCCTACAATGAGCAGTTCTTC	CATSRDRGSYNEQFF
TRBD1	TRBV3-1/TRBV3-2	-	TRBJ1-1	TGTGCCAGCAGCCAAGATCAGGGGGGACAGTCGAACACTGAAGCTTTCTTT	CASSQDQGGQSNTEAFF
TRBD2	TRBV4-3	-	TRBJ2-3	TGCGCCAGCAGCCAAGATTTCGCGGCGGGGGGAAACACAGATACGCAGTATTTT	CASSQDFAAGGNTDTQYF
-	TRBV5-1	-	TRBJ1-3	TGCGCCACCAAGTGGGCCCCAGGATCTGGAAACACCATATATTTT	CATKWAPGSGNTIYF
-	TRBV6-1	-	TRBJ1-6	TGTGCCAGCAGTGAATACCCCGGGGGGTATAATTCACCCCTCCACTTT	CASSEYPGGYNSPLHF
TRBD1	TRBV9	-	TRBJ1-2	TGTGCCAGCAGCCCGGGACAGGCCAGCTATGGCTACACCTTC	CASSPGQASYGYTF
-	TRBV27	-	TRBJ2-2	TGTGCCAGCAGTTTCAGGCGAAACACCGGGGAGCTGTTTTTT	CASSFRRNTGELFF
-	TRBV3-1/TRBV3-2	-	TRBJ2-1	TGTGCCAGCAGCCTCAGTCAGGACAATGAGCAGTTCTTC	CASSLSQDNEQFF
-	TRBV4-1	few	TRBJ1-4	TGCGCCAGCAGCCAGACACCTGCAACTAATGAAAAACTGTTTTTT	CASSQTPATNEKLFF
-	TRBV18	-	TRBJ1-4	TGTGCCAGCTCACTCGGCCACGACAAAGGGGGTGAAAAACTGTTTTTT	CASSLGHDKGGEKLFF
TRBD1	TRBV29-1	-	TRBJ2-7	TGCAGCGTACCAGGGGGTTCAAGCGACGAGCAGTACTTC	CSVPGGSSDEQYF
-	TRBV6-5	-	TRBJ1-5	TGTGCCAGCCGATCTTTCGACATTAGCAATCAGCCCCAGCATTTT	CASRSFDISNQPQHF
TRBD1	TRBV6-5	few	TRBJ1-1	TGTGCCAGCACCCAACCAGGGACAGGGGGAACTGAAGCTTTCTTT	CASTQPGTGGTEAFF
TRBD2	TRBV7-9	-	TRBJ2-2	TGTGCCAGCAGCCCGCACCTTACTAGCGGGGAGAACACCGGGGAGCTGTTTTTT	CASSPHLTSGENTGELFF
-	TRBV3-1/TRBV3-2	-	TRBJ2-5	TGTGCCAGCAGCCTGCGGGGGCCCAGGTACCAAGAGACCCAGTACTTC	CASSLRGPRYQETQYF
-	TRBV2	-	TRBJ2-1	TGTGCCAGCAGTGAATATTTGTACAATGAGCAGTTCTTC	CASSEYLYNEQFF
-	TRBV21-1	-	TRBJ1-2	TGTGCCAGCAGCAAACTATACGCCACATCGGGGGGCGGCTACACCTTC	CASSKLYATSGGGYTF
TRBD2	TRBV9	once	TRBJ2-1	TGTGCCAGCAGCGTAACAGGGACTAGTCATGAGCAGTTCTTC	CASSVTGTSHEQFF